A single sample gave rise to the 2 T cell receptor beta chains below, sequenced in a study of molecular identifiers for immune sequencing clone quantification. Via MiXCR, TCRdb re-called the PCR reads, giving one row per CDR3 protein. Among about 640,000 distinct CDR3 sequences, about 20% were seen once, and the ten largest hold roughly 0.83%. Specimen: naive CD8+ T cells from blood, with Jurkat cell RNA spiked in. Described subset: FACS-sorted CD8+CD4-CCR7+CD45RA+ naive T cells. These receptors originate from a human donor in good health. Some libraries in this study had Jurkat cell RNA spiked in.

This clonotype was counted many times. The rearrangement uses TRBV27 and TRBJ2-3; D may be TRBD1 (5 bases). Trimming stripped 7 bases from V and 6 bases from J, with 8 bases between. Germline CDR1 and CDR2: MNHEY and SMNVEV (reference sequence). The CDR3 consists of 11 residues. The chain's CDR3 is CASNHRDTQYF. In nucleotides, the CDR3 is TGTGCCAGCAATCACAGGGATACGCAGTATTTT.

This clonotype has a handful of counts. This chain joins TRBV4-3 and TRBJ2-3; 8 positions match TRBD1. Germline loops: CDR1 LGHNA, CDR2 YSLEER. Losses at the gene ends were 4 bases for V and 2 bases for J; bases not matched to a gene: 5. This CDR3 region has 15 residues. CDR3 loop: CASSRGDRITDTQYF. The CDR3 nucleotides are TGCGCCAGCAGCCGAGGGGACAGGATCACAGATACGCAGTATTTT.